This TCR beta chain appears in the sequencing data of a study of T cells in Graves' hyperthyroidism and ophthalmopathy. Study-level background: Peripheral blood draws took place at initial diagnosis, ahead of any treatment. Study-wide points: Blood also showed most of the thyroid clonotypes that were expanded above 0.001.

Germline V lookup: CDR1 SGDLS, CDR2 YYNGEE. The CDR3 is 18 amino acids. The J segment lost 2 bases and the V segment lost 0 bases, leaving 10 bases of the junction unmatched. This clonotype was counted only a few times. Its target is not known. TCR beta CDR3 regions were amplified from RNA. A first-round RT-PCR of the TCR CDR3 used the HTBI primer set. TCRdb re-analysed the multiplex PCR reads in MiXCR, keeping a single row per CDR3 protein. The sample has around 720,000 distinct CDR3 sequences; just over 35% are singletons. On the basis of clinical symptoms, serum thyroxine and TRAb, thyroid ultrasound and orbital computed tomography, diagnoses were made.

The chain combines TRBV9 with TRBJ2-7; 11 nucleotides match TRBD2. The specimen sequenced was blood. The receptor was derived from a woman in her thirties or forties with Graves' hyperthyroidism. DNA of the CDR3: TGTGCCAGCAGCGTAGGGTTGGGGACTAGCGGTACCCCCTACGAGCAGTACTTC. It encodes CASSVGLGTSGTPYEQYF. Full variable domain (missing parts from reference TRBV9 and TRBJ2-7): DSGVTQTPKHLITATGQRVTLRCSPRSGDLSVYWYQQSLDQGLQFLIQYYNGEERAKGNILERFSAQQFPDLHSELNLSSLELGDSALYFCASSVGLGTSGTPYEQYFGPGTRLTVT.